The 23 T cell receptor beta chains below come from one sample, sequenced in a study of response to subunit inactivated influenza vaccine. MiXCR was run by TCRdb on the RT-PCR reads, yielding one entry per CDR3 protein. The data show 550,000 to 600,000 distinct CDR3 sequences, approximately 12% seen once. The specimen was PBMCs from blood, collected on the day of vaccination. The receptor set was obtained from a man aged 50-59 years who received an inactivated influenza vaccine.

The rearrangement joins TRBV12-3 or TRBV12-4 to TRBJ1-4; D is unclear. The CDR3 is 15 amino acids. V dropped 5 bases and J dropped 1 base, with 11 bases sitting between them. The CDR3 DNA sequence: TGTGCCAGCAGTCCTTCTGGGCGAACTAATGAAAAACTGTTTTTT. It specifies CASSPSGRTNEKLFF.

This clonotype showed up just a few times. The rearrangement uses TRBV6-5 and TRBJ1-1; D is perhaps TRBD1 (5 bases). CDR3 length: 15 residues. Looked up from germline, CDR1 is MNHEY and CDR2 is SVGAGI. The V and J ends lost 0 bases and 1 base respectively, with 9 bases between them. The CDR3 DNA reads TGTGCCAGCAGTTACTCGGACAACTCGAACACTGAAGCTTTCTTT. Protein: CASSYSDNSNTEAFF.

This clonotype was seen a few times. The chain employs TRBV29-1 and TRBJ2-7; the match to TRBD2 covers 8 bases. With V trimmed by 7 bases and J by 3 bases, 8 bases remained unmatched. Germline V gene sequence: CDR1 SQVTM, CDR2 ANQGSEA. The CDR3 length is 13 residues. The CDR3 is CSARTSRSYEQYF. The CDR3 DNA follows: TGCAGCGCCCGGACTAGCAGGAGCTACGAGCAGTACTTC.

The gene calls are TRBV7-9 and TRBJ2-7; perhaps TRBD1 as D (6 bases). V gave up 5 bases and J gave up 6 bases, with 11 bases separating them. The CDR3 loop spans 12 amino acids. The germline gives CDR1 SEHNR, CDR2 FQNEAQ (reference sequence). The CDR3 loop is CASSQGMVEQYF. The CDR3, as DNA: TGTGCCAGCAGCCAGGGGATGGTCGAGCAGTACTTC.

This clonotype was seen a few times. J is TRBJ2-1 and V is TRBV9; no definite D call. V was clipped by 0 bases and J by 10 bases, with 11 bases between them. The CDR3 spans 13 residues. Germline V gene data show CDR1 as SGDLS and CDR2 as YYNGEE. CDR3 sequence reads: CASSVAVQSEQFF. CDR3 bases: TGTGCCAGCAGCGTAGCAGTTCAAAGCGAGCAGTTCTTC.

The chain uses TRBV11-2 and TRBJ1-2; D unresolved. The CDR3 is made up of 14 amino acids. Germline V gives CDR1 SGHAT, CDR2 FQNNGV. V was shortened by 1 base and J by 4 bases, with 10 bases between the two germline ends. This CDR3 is CASSLVGSIYGYTF. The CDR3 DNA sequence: TGTGCCAGCAGCTTAGTAGGGTCCATCTATGGCTACACCTTC.

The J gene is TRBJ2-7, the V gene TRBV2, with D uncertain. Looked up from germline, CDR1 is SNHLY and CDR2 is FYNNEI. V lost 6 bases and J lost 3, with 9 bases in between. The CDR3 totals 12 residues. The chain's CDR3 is CASRGYGYEQYF. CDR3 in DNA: TGTGCCAGCAGAGGTTATGGCTACGAGCAGTACTTC. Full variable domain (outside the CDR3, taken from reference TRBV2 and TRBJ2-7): EPEVTQTPSHQVTQMGQEVILRCVPISNHLYFYWYRQILGQKVEFLVSFYNNEISEKSEIFDDQFSVERPDGSNFTLKIRSTKLEDSAMYFCASRGYGYEQYFGPGTRLTVT.

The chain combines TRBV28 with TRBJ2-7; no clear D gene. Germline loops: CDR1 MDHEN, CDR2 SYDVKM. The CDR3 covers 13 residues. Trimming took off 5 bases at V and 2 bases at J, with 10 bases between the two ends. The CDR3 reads CASSNGWTYEQYF. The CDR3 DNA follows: TGTGCCAGCAGTAACGGTTGGACCTACGAGCAGTACTTC.

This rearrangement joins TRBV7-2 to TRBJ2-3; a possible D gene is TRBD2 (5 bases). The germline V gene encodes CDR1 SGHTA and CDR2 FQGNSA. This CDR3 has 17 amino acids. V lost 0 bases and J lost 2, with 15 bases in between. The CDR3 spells CASSLALGFGVTDTQYF. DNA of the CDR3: TGTGCCAGCAGCTTAGCACTAGGATTTGGGGTCACAGATACGCAGTATTTT.

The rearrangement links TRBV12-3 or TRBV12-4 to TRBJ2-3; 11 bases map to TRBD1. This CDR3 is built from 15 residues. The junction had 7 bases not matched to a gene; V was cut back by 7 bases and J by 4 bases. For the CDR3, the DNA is TGTGCCAGCACCCTAGGACAGGGGGCGCCAGATACGCAGTATTTT. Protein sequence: CASTLGQGAPDTQYF.

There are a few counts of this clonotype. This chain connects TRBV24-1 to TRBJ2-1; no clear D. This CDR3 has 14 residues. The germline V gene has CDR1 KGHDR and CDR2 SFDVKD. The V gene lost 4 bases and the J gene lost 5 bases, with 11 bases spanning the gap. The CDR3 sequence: CATSDLNLDNEQFF. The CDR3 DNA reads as TGTGCCACCAGTGACCTTAACTTAGACAATGAGCAGTTCTTC.

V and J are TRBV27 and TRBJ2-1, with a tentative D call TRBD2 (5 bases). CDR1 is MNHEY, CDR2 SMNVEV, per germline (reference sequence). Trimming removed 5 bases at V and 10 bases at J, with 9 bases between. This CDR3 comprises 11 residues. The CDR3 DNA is TGTGCCAGCAGTCACGGGGTAGAGCAGTTCTTC. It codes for CASSHGVEQFF.

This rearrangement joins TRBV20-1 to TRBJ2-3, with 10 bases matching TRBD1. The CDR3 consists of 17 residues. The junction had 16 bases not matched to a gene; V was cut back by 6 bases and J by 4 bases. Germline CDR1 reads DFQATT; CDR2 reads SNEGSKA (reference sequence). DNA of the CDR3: TGCAGTGCACCCATCCCCCCGGGACAGGGGTTCCCAGATACGCAGTATTTT. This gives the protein CSAPIPPGQGFPDTQYF.

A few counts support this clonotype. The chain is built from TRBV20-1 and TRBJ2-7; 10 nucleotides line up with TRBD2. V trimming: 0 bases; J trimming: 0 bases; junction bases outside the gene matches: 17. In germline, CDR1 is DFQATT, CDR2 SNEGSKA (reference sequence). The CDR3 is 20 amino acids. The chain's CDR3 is CSARDLGSVRASGSSYEQYF. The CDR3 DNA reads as TGCAGTGCTAGAGATTTAGGTTCGGTGCGGGCTAGCGGGAGCTCCTACGAGCAGTACTTC.

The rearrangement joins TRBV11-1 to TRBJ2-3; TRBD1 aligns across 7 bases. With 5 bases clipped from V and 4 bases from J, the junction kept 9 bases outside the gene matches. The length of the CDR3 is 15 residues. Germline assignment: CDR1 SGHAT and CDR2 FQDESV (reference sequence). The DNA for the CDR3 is TGTGCCAGCAGCGCTGACAGGGCTGTTCCAGATACGCAGTATTTT. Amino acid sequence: CASSADRAVPDTQYF.

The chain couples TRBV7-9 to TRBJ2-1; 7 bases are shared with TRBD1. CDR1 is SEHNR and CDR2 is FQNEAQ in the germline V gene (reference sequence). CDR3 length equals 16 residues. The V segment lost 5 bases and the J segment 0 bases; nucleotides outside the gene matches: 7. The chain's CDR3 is CASSPNTGDSYNEQFF. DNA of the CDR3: TGTGCCAGCAGCCCCAATACAGGGGACTCCTACAATGAGCAGTTCTTC.

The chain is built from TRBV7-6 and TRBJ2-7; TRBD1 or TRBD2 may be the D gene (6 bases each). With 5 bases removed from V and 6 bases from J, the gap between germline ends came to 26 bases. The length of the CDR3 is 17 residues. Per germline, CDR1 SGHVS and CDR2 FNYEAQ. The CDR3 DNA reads TGTGCCAGCAGCCTGCCCCGCCAGGGGAGGTCGGACGGCGAGCAGTACTTC. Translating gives CASSLPRQGRSDGEQYF.

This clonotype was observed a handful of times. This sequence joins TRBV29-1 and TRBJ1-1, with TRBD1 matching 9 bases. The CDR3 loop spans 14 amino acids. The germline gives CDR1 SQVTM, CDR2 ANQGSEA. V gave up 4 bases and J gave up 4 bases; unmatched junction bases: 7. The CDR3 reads CSVGLQGAGTEAFF. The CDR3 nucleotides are TGCAGCGTTGGGTTACAGGGGGCGGGCACTGAAGCTTTCTTT.

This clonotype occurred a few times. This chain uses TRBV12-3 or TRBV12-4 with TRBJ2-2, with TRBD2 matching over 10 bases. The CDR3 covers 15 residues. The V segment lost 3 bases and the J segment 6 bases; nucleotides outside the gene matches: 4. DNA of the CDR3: TGTGCCAGCAGTTTCACTAGCGGGATGTCCGGGGAGCTGTTTTTT. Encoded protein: CASSFTSGMSGELFF.

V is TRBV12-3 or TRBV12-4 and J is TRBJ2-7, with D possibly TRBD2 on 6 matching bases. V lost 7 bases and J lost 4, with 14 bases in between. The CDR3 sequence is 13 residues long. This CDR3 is CASTPSAWYEQYF. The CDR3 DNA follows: TGTGCCAGCACCCCTAGCGCCTGGTACGAGCAGTACTTC.

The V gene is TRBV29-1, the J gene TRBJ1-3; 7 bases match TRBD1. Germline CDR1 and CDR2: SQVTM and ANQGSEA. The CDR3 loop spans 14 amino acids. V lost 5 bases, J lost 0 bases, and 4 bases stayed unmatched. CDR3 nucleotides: TGCAGCGTTTCGGACAGGTCCTCTGGAAACACCATATATTTT. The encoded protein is CSVSDRSSGNTIYF.

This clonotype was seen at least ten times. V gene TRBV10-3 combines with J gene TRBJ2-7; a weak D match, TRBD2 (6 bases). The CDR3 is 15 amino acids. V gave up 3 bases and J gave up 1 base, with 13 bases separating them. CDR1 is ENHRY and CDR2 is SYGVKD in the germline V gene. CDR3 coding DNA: TGTGCCATCAGTGACCCGGGACTGCCATCCTACGAGCAGTACTTC. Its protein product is CAISDPGLPSYEQYF.

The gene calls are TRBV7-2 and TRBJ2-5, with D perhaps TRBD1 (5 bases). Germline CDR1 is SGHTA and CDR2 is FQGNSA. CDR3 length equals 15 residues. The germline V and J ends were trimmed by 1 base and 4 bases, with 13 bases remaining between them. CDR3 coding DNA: TGTGCCAGCAGCTTAGTGGCAGGGCGAGGAGAGACCCAGTACTTC. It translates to CASSLVAGRGETQYF.